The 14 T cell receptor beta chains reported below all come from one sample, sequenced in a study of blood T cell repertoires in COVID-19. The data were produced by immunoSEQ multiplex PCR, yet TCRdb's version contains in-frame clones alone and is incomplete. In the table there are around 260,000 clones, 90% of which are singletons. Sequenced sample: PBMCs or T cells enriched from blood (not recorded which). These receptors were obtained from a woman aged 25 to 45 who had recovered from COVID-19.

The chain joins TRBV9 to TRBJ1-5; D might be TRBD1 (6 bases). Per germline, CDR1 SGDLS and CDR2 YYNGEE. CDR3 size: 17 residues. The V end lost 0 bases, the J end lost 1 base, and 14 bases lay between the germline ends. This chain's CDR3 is CASSVVCRGESNQPQHF. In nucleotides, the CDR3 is TGTGCCAGCAGCGTAGTGTGCAGGGGAGAGAGCAATCAGCCCCAGCATTTT.

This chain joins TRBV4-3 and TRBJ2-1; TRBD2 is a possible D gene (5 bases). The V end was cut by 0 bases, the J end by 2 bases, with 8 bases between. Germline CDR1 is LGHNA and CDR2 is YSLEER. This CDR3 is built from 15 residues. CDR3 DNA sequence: TGCGCCAGCAGCCAAGACCAGGAGGCCTACAATGAGCAGTTCTTC. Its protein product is CASSQDQEAYNEQFF.

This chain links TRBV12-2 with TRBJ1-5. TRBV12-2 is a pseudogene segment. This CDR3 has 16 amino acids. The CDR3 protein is CASRFDGTFQHQPQHF. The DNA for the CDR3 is TGTGCAAGTCGCTTTGATGGGACTTTCCAACATCAGCCCCAGCATTTT.

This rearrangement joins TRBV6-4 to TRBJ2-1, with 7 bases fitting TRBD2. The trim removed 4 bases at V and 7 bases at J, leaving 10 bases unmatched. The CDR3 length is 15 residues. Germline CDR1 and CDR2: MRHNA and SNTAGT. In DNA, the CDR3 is TGTGCCAGCAGTGTAATCGCGGGAGCTTTTAATGAGCAGTTCTTC. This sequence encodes CASSVIAGAFNEQFF.

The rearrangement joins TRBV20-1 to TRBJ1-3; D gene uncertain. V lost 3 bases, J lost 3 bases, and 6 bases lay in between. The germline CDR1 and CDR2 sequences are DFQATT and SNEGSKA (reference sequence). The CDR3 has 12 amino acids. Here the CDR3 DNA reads TGCAGTGCTAGTTCACATGGAAACACCATATATTTT. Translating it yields CSASSHGNTIYF.

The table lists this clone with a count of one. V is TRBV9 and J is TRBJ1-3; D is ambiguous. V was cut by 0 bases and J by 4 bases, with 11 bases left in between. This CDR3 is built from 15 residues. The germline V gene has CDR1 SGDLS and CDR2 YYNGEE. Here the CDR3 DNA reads TGTGCCAGCAGCGTAGGACACGGAAAGGGAAACACCATATATTTT. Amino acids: CASSVGHGKGNTIYF.

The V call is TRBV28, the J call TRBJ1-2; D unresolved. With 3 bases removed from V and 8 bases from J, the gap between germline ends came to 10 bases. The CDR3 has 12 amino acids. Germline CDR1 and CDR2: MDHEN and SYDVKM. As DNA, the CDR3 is TGTGCCAGCAGTTTGCTCCAGGCGGGCTACACCTTC. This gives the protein CASSLLQAGYTF.

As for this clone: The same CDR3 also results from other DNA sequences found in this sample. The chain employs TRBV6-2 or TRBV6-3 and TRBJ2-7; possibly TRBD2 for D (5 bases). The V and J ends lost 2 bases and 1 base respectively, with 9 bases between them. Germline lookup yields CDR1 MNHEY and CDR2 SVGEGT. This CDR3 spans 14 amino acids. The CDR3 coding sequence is TGTGCCAGCAGTTACAGTCGGGGTTCCTACGAGCAGTACTTC. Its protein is CASSYSRGSYEQYF.

The CDR3 reads CASKGQGNSPLHF. For the CDR3, the DNA is TGTGCCAGCAAGGGACAGGGTAATTCACCCCTCCACTTT. The gene calls are TRBV7-2 and TRBJ1-6; 9 bases map to TRBD1. With 7 bases clipped from V and 6 bases from J, the junction kept 1 base outside the gene matches. The V gene's germline CDR1 is SGHTA and CDR2 FQGNSA. The CDR3 loop spans 13 amino acids. Variable domain in full (rest from reference TRBV7-2 and TRBJ1-6): GAGVSQSPSNKVTEKGKDVELRCDPISGHTALYWYRQSLGQGLEFLIYFQGNSAPDKSGLPSDRFSAERTGGSVSTLTIQRTQQEDSAVYLCASKGQGNSPLHFGNGTRLTVT.

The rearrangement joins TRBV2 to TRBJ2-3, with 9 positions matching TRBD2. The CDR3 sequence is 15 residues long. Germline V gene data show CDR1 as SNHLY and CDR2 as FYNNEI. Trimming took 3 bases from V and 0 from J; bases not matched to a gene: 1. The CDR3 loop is CASSELAGSTDTQYF. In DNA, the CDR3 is TGTGCCAGCAGTGAGCTAGCGGGGAGCACAGATACGCAGTATTTT.

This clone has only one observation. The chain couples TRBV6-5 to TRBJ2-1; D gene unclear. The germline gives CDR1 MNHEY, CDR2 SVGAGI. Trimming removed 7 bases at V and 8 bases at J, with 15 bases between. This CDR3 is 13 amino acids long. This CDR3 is CASTKTATDEQFF. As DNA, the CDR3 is TGTGCCAGCACGAAAACAGCCACGGATGAGCAGTTCTTC.

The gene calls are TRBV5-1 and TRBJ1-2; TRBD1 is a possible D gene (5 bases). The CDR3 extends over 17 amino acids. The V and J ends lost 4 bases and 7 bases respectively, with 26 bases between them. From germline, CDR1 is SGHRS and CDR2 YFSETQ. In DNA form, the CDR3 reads TGCGCCAGCAGCCTACCCTCGGGGGGGATCCTCGAAGGTGGCTACACCTTC. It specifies CASSLPSGGILEGGYTF.

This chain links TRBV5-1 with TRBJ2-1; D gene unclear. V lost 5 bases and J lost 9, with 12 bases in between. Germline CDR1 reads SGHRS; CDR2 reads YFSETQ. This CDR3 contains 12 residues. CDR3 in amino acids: CASRSPPIEQFF. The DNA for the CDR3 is TGCGCCAGCAGGTCCCCCCCAATTGAGCAGTTCTTC. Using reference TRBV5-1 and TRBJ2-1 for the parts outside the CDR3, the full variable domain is KAGVTQTPRYLIKTRGQQVTLSCSPISGHRSVSWYQQTPGQGLQFLFEYFSETQRNKGNFPGRFSGRQFSNSRSEMNVSTLELGDSALYLCASRSPPIEQFFGPGTRLTVL.

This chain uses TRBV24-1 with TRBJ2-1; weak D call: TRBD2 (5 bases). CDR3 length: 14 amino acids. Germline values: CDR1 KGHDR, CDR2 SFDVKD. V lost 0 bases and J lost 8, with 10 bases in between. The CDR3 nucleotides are TGTGCCACCAGTGATTTGAGGAGCGGCTATGAGCAGTTCTTC. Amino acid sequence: CATSDLRSGYEQFF.